The T cell receptor beta chain under discussion was sequenced for a study of naive CD8 T cells in extremely preterm neonates. Per the germline V gene, CDR1 is KGHSH and CDR2 is LQKENI. The CDR3 runs 12 residues. The V end lost 3 bases, the J end lost 3 bases, and 2 bases lay between the germline ends. Profiling relied on immunoSEQ multiplex PCR, and the TCRdb table lists in-frame clones only, not all of them. The sample contains roughly 5,700 clones, roughly 96% of which appear only once. V usage is TRBV18 and J usage is TRBJ2-2; no clear D gene. The material sequenced was naive CD8+ T cells from blood. The sequence was obtained from a human donor in good health. The CDR3: CASSPDTGELFF. The CDR3 nucleotides are TGTGCCAGCTCACCCGACACCGGGGAGCTGTTTTTT.